A single sample is the source of the 18 T cell receptor beta chains below, sequenced in a study of blood T cell repertoires in COVID-19. Sequencing was performed with immunoSEQ multiplex PCR; in TCRdb, only in-frame clones are kept and a portion is missing. The table has tens of thousands of clones, around nine tenths seen once; the top ten hold about 20%. Sequenced sample: peripheral blood. These receptors were collected from a woman between 50 and 59 years old with active or convalescent COVID-19.

This sequence joins TRBV13 and TRBJ2-5; tentatively, D is TRBD1 (6 bases). The V gene's germline CDR1 is PRHDT and CDR2 FYEKMQ (reference sequence). The V gene lost 4 bases and the J gene lost 0 bases, with 15 bases spanning the gap. The length of the CDR3 is 16 residues. The DNA for the CDR3 is TGTGCCAGCAGCTCGCGCGATGGGGGCTACCAAGAGACCCAGTACTTC. Protein: CASSSRDGGYQETQYF.

The chain recombines TRBV7-8 with TRBJ2-5; 7 bases are shared with TRBD1. The CDR3 totals 15 residues. V shed 1 base and J 5 bases; nucleotides not matched to a gene: 7. In germline, CDR1 is SGHVS, CDR2 FQNEAQ. The CDR3 is CASSLVPGGRETQYF. The CDR3 DNA follows: TGTGCCAGCAGCTTAGTCCCAGGGGGACGGGAGACCCAGTACTTC.

The chain combines TRBV2 with TRBJ2-7; no firm D call. The V gene lost 1 base and the J gene lost 5 bases, with 3 bases spanning the gap. There are 11 residues in the CDR3. Looked up from germline, CDR1 is SNHLY and CDR2 is FYNNEI. As DNA, the CDR3 is TGTGCCAGCAGTGAAGGTAACGAGCAGTACTTC. It specifies CASSEGNEQYF. Drawing the rest from reference TRBV2 and TRBJ2-7, the complete variable domain is EPEVTQTPSHQVTQMGQEVILRCVPISNHLYFYWYRQILGQKVEFLVSFYNNEISEKSEIFDDQFSVERPDGSNFTLKIRSTKLEDSAMYFCASSEGNEQYFGPGTRLTVT.

The chain employs TRBV5-6 and TRBJ1-2; the D gene is possibly TRBD1 (5 bases). This CDR3 is 15 amino acids long. In germline, CDR1 is SGHDT, CDR2 YYEEEE. Trimming took 3 bases from V and 0 from J, leaving 12 bases between them. CDR3 loop: CASSYKDRTNYGYTF. For the CDR3, the DNA is TGTGCCAGCAGCTATAAAGACAGAACTAACTATGGCTACACCTTC.

The chain joins TRBV9 to TRBJ1-2; 7 nucleotides line up with TRBD1. This CDR3 is built from 15 residues. The V gene's germline CDR1 is SGDLS and CDR2 YYNGEE. With 5 bases clipped from V and 5 bases from J, the junction kept 12 bases outside the gene matches. CDR3 residues: CASRAAGTDAYGYTF. CDR3 nucleotides: TGTGCCAGCAGGGCCGCCGGGACAGATGCATATGGCTACACCTTC. The complete variable domain, with remaining parts taken from reference TRBV9 and TRBJ1-2, reads DSGVTQTPKHLITATGQRVTLRCSPRSGDLSVYWYQQSLDQGLQFLIQYYNGEERAKGNILERFSAQQFPDLHSELNLSSLELGDSALYFCASRAAGTDAYGYTFGSGTRLTVV.

This chain joins TRBV25-1 and TRBJ1-2; a weak D match, TRBD1 (6 bases). Germline V lookup: CDR1 MGHDK, CDR2 SYGVNS. The CDR3 is 14 amino acids. Between the trimmed V and J ends, which lost 1 base and 4 bases, there was a span of 10 bases. As DNA, the CDR3 is TGTGCCAGCAGTGAATGGGGCAGGGGCTATGGCTACACCTTC. Amino acids: CASSEWGRGYGYTF.

Only one count was recorded for this clone. The chain couples TRBV29-1 to TRBJ2-5; 7 bases match TRBD2. This CDR3 is built from 14 residues. CDR1 SQVTM and CDR2 ANQGSEA come from the germline V gene. Losses at the gene ends were 7 bases for V and 7 bases for J; bases not matched to a gene: 15. Here the CDR3 reads CSAGGHLADPTQYF. DNA for the CDR3: TGCAGCGCTGGTGGACACCTAGCGGATCCGACCCAGTACTTC. The full variable domain, in which reference TRBV29-1 and TRBJ2-5 provide the parts outside the CDR3, is SAVISQKPSRDICQRGTSLTIQCQVDSQVTMMFWYRQQPGQSLTLIATANQGSEATYESGFVIDKFPISRPNLTFSTLTVSNMSPEDSSIYLCSAGGHLADPTQYFGPGTRLLVL.

The CDR3 spells CASSIAAGSTSEAFF. CDR3 coding DNA: TGTGCCAGTAGTATAGCGGCGGGTTCCACGTCTGAAGCTTTCTTT. The rearrangement links TRBV19 to TRBJ1-1; D unresolved. CDR3 length: 15 amino acids. In germline, CDR1 is LNHDA, CDR2 SQIVND (reference sequence). Trimming took off 1 base at V and 6 bases at J, with 15 bases between the two ends.

The rearrangement links TRBV6-5 to TRBJ1-1; D is unresolved. The CDR3 covers 15 residues. CDR1 MNHEY and CDR2 SVGAGI come from the germline V gene. V lost 2 bases, J lost 0 bases, and 10 bases lay in between. The chain's CDR3 is CASSYRETMNTEAFF. The CDR3 DNA reads TGTGCCAGCAGTTACAGGGAGACGATGAACACTGAAGCTTTCTTT.

The chain links TRBV9 to TRBJ2-7; possible D gene TRBD1, 5 bases. The CDR3 has 15 residues. The V gene lost 7 bases and the J gene lost 5 bases, with 22 bases spanning the gap. Per germline, CDR1 SGDLS and CDR2 YYNGEE. This CDR3 is CASSSTAWGLDEQYF. For the CDR3, the DNA is TGTGCCAGCTCAAGTACGGCCTGGGGCCTCGACGAGCAGTACTTC.

Only one count was recorded for this clone. V usage is TRBV11-2 and J usage is TRBJ2-3, with D possibly TRBD2 on 5 matching bases. The germline CDR1 and CDR2 sequences are SGHAT and FQNNGV. With 3 bases removed from V and 5 bases from J, the gap between germline ends came to 9 bases. This CDR3 is built from 13 residues. The CDR3 is CASSFGKGDTQYF. In DNA form, the CDR3 reads TGTGCCAGCAGCTTCGGGAAGGGAGATACGCAGTATTTT. The full variable domain, with the rest looked up from reference TRBV11-2 and TRBJ2-3, is EAGVAQSPRYKIIEKRQSVAFWCNPISGHATLYWYQQILGQGPKLLIQFQNNGVVDDSQLPKDRFSAERLKGVDSTLKIQPAKLEDSAVYLCASSFGKGDTQYFGPGTRLTVL.

This chain uses TRBV5-1 with TRBJ2-2; no clear D gene. The CDR3 spans 13 residues. CDR1 is SGHRS and CDR2 is YFSETQ in the germline V gene. V was trimmed by 4 bases and J by 1 base, leaving 5 bases between them. CDR3 protein: CASSVQNTGELFF. The DNA for the CDR3 is TGCGCCAGCAGCGTTCAGAACACCGGGGAGCTGTTTTTT.

This chain uses TRBV6-1 with TRBJ2-1, with a possible D match to TRBD2 (5 bases). CDR1 MNHNS and CDR2 SASEGT come from the germline V gene. There are 16 residues in the CDR3. Trimming took off 1 base at V and 3 bases at J, with 13 bases between the two ends. CDR3 in amino acids: CASSEGERLNYNEQFF. The CDR3, as DNA: TGTGCCAGCAGTGAAGGGGAGCGGTTGAACTACAATGAGCAGTTCTTC.

J is TRBJ2-7 and V is TRBV14, with a weak D call TRBD2 (6 bases). Germline V gives CDR1 SGHDN, CDR2 FVKESK. The V end was cut by 1 base, the J end by 2 bases, with 12 bases between. There are 15 residues in the CDR3. Written as DNA, the CDR3 is TGTGCCAGCAGCCAAGTGGGGCGGGGTCCCTACGAGCAGTACTTC. Translation gives CASSQVGRGPYEQYF.

The rearrangement uses TRBV7-8 and TRBJ2-5; perhaps TRBD1 as D (6 bases). Per the germline V gene, CDR1 is SGHVS and CDR2 is FQNEAQ. V was pared by 1 base and J by 0 bases, with 9 bases between. The CDR3 totals 15 residues. CDR3 loop: CASSLDRAYQETQYF. The CDR3 DNA is TGTGCCAGCAGCTTAGACAGGGCGTACCAAGAGACCCAGTACTTC.

This chain joins TRBV6-2 or TRBV6-3 and TRBJ2-1, with TRBD2 matching 7 bases. Germline V gives CDR1 MNHEY, CDR2 SVGEGT. The CDR3 consists of 16 residues. V lost 2 bases, J lost 6 bases, and 10 bases stayed unmatched. The CDR3 is CASSYEGGSRGNEQFF. The DNA of the CDR3 is TGTGCCAGCAGTTACGAGGGCGGGAGTCGAGGCAATGAGCAGTTCTTC.

In this sample, this clone turned up once. The chain uses TRBV11-2 and TRBJ1-2, with D unclear. Germline V gene sequence: CDR1 SGHAT, CDR2 FQNNGV. V was pared by 5 bases and J by 4 bases, with 17 bases between. The length of the CDR3 is 15 residues. Here the CDR3 reads CASSPPNSWAYGYTF. CDR3 sequence (DNA): TGTGCCAGCAGCCCGCCGAATAGTTGGGCCTATGGCTACACCTTC.

This sequence joins TRBV9 and TRBJ1-3, with unresolved D. The V gene's germline CDR1 is SGDLS and CDR2 YYNGEE. The CDR3 covers 15 residues. Trimming shortened V by 4 bases and J by 3 bases, and 14 bases separated the two germline ends. The CDR3 DNA reads as TGTGCCAGCAGCACCCCCTCGACGGGTGGAAACACCATATATTTT. This codes for CASSTPSTGGNTIYF.